The present entry profiles one T cell receptor beta chain with its context. The antigen is undetermined. The data were obtained in a study of T cell responses to AZD1222 COVID-19 vaccine. General study points: Repertoires in all cases were sampled only once the peak T cell response had passed. Targeting of unmutated variant regions was reportedly seen in nearly half of spike-specific TCRs.

V was cut by 5 bases and J by 7 bases, with 12 bases left in between. Germline lookup yields CDR1 LNHDA and CDR2 SQIVND (reference sequence). There are 13 residues in the CDR3. Profiled with immunoSEQ multiplex PCR; TCRdb holds only in-frame clones, not every one. The sample contains 140,000 to 150,000 clones, 85% to 95% of which appear only once. The clonotype originates from an adult who had recovered from COVID-19. The J gene is TRBJ1-5, the V gene TRBV19; weak D call: TRBD1 (6 bases). The sequences come from peripheral blood, collected after recovery from COVID-19. The CDR3 sequence is CASSQGMWQPQHF. The CDR3 bases are TGTGCCAGTAGTCAGGGGATGTGGCAGCCCCAGCATTTT.